This TCR beta chain came from a study of blood T cell repertoires in COVID-19. Study-level information: Whether acute or convalescent, the COVID-19 samples came from the United States, Italy and Spain. T cells, B-cell-depleted T cells, or PBMCs supplied cDNA or gDNA.

Per the original data handling: Using reference gene primer amplification, nucleated cell counts were estimated. The assay was immunoSEQ multiplex PCR, and TCRdb's table has in-frame clones only and misses some. V and J calls and clone size are given by that table; D and trimming were obtained from the DNA. The sample holds 90,000 to 130,000 clones; around four fifths are singletons and the top ten take just over 4%. This clone was observed a few times. Trimming removed 0 bases from V and 3 bases from J, with 5 bases in between. The CDR3 is 13 amino acids. In germline, CDR1 is MNHEY, CDR2 SVGAGI. J is TRBJ1-2 and V is TRBV6-5; D is ambiguous. This TCR was sampled from a woman between 70 and 85 years old with acute or convalescent COVID-19. Specimen: peripheral blood. CDR3 nucleotides: TGTGCCAGCAGTTACTCTAGATACTATGGCTACACCTTC. This gives the protein CASSYSRYYGYTF.